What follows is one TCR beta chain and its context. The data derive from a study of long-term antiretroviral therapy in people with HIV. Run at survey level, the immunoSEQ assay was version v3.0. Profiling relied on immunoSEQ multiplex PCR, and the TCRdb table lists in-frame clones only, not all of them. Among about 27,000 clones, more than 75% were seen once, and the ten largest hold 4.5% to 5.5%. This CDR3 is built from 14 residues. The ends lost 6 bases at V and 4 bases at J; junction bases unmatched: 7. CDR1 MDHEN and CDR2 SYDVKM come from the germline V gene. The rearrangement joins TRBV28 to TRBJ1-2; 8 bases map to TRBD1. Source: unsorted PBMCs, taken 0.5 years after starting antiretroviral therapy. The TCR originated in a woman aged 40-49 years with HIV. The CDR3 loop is CASSEQTGAYGYTF. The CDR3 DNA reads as TGTGCCAGCAGCGAACAGACAGGGGCCTATGGCTACACCTTC.